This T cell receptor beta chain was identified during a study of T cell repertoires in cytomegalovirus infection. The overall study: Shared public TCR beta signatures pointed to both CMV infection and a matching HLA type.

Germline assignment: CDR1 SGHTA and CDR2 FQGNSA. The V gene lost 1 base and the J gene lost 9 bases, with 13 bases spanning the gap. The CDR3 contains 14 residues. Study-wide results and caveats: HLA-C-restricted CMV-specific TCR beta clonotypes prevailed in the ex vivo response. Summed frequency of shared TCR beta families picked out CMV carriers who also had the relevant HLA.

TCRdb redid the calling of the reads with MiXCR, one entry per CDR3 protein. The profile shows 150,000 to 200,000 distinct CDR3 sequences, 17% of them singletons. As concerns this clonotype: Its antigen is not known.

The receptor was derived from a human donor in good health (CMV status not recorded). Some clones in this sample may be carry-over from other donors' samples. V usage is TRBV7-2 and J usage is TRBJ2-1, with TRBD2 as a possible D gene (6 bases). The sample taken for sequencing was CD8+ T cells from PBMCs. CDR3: CASSLGAGPGEQFF. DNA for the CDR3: TGTGCCAGCAGCTTAGGGGCGGGACCTGGTGAGCAGTTCTTC. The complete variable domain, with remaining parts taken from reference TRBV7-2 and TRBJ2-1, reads GAGVSQSPSNKVTEKGKDVELRCDPISGHTALYWYRQSLGQGLEFLIYFQGNSAPDKSGLPSDRFSAERTGGSVSTLTIQRTQQEDSAVYLCASSLGAGPGEQFFGPGTRLTVL.